This TCR beta chain was captured in a study of blood T cell repertoires in COVID-19. This clone was seen more than once but under ten times. The CDR3 loop spans 15 amino acids. The ends were cut back, 0 bases at V and 5 bases at J, with 9 bases in the middle. CDR1 is SGHRS and CDR2 is YFSETQ in the germline V gene. The data were produced by immunoSEQ multiplex PCR, yet TCRdb's version contains in-frame clones alone and is incomplete. The sample has 60,000 or so clones, roughly 85% seen once; the top ten hold about 18%. The TCR was taken from a human donor in a cohort sampled during active COVID-19. The rearrangement joins TRBV5-1 to TRBJ1-6; unclear D gene. Sequenced sample: peripheral blood. The CDR3 sequence is CASSLEPTDNSPLHF. The CDR3 DNA follows: TGCGCCAGCAGCTTGGAACCGACTGATAATTCACCCCTCCACTTT.